This T cell receptor (beta chain) was documented in a study of shared clonotypes between healthy human individuals. The CDR3 totals 18 residues. With 3 bases clipped from V and 5 bases from J, the junction kept 17 bases outside the gene matches. Germline V gives CDR1 SGHVS, CDR2 FQNEAQ. Original methodology: Filtering differed, since immunoSEQ gave only junction sequences and no quality scores. Assay: immunoSEQ multiplex PCR; the TCRdb copy retains only in-frame clones and omits some. V, J and clone size derive from that table, while D and trimming were established from the DNA sequence. Among roughly 2,000,000 clones listed, approximately 95% were seen once. Naive CD8 cells lacked CD45RO and underwent positive selection for CCR7, leaving out terminally differentiated effector memory CD45RA+ cells. The study drew its donors from healthy HIV-negative adults without recent acute infections or vaccinations.

The TCR was taken from a man between 18 and 35 years old in good health. The V call is TRBV7-8, the J call TRBJ2-7, with 9 bases lining up with TRBD1. The source material was naive CD8+ T cells sorted from blood. CDR3 region: CASSLAVGTGKGLDEQYF. CDR3 nucleotide sequence: TGTGCCAGCAGCTTGGCGGTCGGGACAGGGAAAGGGTTAGACGAGCAGTACTTC. The whole variable domain, remainder taken from reference TRBV7-8 and TRBJ2-7, is GAGVSQSPRYKVAKRGQDVALRCDPISGHVSLFWYQQALGQGPEFLTYFQNEAQLDKSGLPSDRFFAERPEGSVSTLKIQRTQQEDSAVYLCASSLAVGTGKGLDEQYFGPGTRLTVT.